This T cell receptor (beta chain) appears in the sequencing data of a study of response to subunit inactivated influenza vaccine. Each CDR3 protein is one row after TCRdb ran MiXCR on the RT-PCR reads. The repertoire holds fewer than 400,000 distinct CDR3 sequences, with less than 25% as singletons. The CDR3 is 16 amino acids. V lost 2 bases to trimming and J lost 1 base; unmatched junction nucleotides: 4. The V gene's germline CDR1 is ENHRY and CDR2 SYGVKD. Sequenced material: PBMCs from blood, taken about 20 months after vaccination. The genes are TRBV10-3 and TRBJ2-3, with 9 bases matching TRBD2. The clonotype originates from a man aged 50-75 years who received an inactivated influenza vaccine. The CDR3 here is CAISEGASGGTDTQYF. In nucleotides, the CDR3 is TGTGCCATCAGTGAGGGGGCTAGCGGGGGCACAGATACGCAGTATTTT.